These 13 T cell receptor beta chains were all obtained from the same sample, sequenced in a study of T cell changes during pregnancy in multiple sclerosis. Clones were sequenced by immunoSEQ multiplex PCR, and TCRdb holds only the in-frame ones, with some missing. The data hold around 55,000 clones, with around 93% observed a single time. The source material was CD8+ T cells from peripheral blood mononuclear cells, sampled in the second trimester of pregnancy. These receptors were collected from a female donor with multiple sclerosis, enrolled in a pregnancy study.

On this clone: The same CDR3 also results from other DNA sequences found in this sample. The chain couples TRBV6-4 to TRBJ2-3, with TRBD2 as a possible D gene (5 bases). V dropped 0 bases and J dropped 6 bases, with 10 bases sitting between them. Germline V CDR1 and CDR2: MRHNA, SNTAGT. The CDR3 spans 14 residues. The CDR3 loop reads CASSDSEGADTQYF. The DNA of the CDR3 is TGTGCCAGCAGTGACTCAGAGGGAGCTGATACGCAGTATTTT.

The V gene is TRBV10-2, the J gene TRBJ1-5, with 9 bases aligning to TRBD1. The CDR3 runs to 16 residues. Germline trimming cut 5 bases from V and 1 base from J; bases unmatched to any gene: 6. From germline, CDR1 is WSHSY and CDR2 SAAADI. The CDR3: CASSSPGQGSNQPQHF. As DNA, the CDR3 is TGCGCCAGCAGTTCACCGGGACAGGGAAGCAATCAGCCCCAGCATTTT.

This rearrangement joins TRBV7-6 to TRBJ2-3, with 11 bases identical to TRBD2. V trimming: 4 bases; J trimming: 5 bases; junction bases outside the gene matches: 8. The CDR3 contains 16 residues. CDR1 and CDR2 (germline): SGHVS, FNYEAQ. CDR3 protein: CASSSLAGGPLDTQYF. For the CDR3, the DNA is TGTGCCAGCAGCTCCTTAGCGGGAGGGCCGTTAGATACGCAGTATTTT. Full variable domain (rest looked up from reference TRBV7-6 and TRBJ2-3): GAGVSQSPRYKVTKRGQDVALRCDPISGHVSLYWYRQALGQGPEFLTYFNYEAQQDKSGLPNDRFSAERPEGSISTLTIQRTEQRDSAMYRCASSSLAGGPLDTQYFGPGTRLTVL.

The chain links TRBV9 to TRBJ2-7, with a weak D call TRBD1 (6 bases). CDR1 is SGDLS and CDR2 is YYNGEE in the germline V gene. The CDR3 has 14 residues. Between the trimmed V and J ends, which lost 4 bases and 1 base, there was a span of 12 bases. The CDR3, as DNA: TGTGCCAGCAGCTTATACAGGGATTCCTACGAGCAGTACTTC. Its translation: CASSLYRDSYEQYF.

The chain uses TRBV5-1 and TRBJ2-5; 11 nucleotides align to TRBD2. Germline V gene sequence: CDR1 SGHRS, CDR2 YFSETQ. The CDR3 length is 18 residues. Germline trimming cut 0 bases from V and 6 bases from J; bases unmatched to any gene: 13. Written as DNA, the CDR3 is TGCGCCAGCAGCTTGGTAGAAAATCTGGGACTAGCGGAAAAGACCCAGTACTTC. Amino acid sequence: CASSLVENLGLAEKTQYF.

This chain joins TRBV4-2 and TRBJ1-5; D is unclear. The V end was cut by 4 bases, the J end by 4 bases, with 8 bases between. This CDR3 contains 13 residues. Per the germline V gene, CDR1 is LGHNA and CDR2 is YNFKEQ. The CDR3 is CASSLNTNQPQHF. CDR3 DNA sequence: TGTGCCAGCAGCCTTAATACTAATCAGCCCCAGCATTTT.

The J gene is TRBJ2-5, the V gene TRBV6-5; 7 bases are shared with TRBD1. The germline V gene has CDR1 MNHEY and CDR2 SVGAGI. The V and J ends lost 6 bases and 5 bases, in that order; junction bases with no gene match: 12. This CDR3 has 15 amino acids. Written as DNA, the CDR3 is TGTGCCAGCAGCTGGGTCGAGGGGGCGGAGGAGACCCAGTACTTC. Translated, it gives CASSWVEGAEETQYF.

V and J are TRBV28 and TRBJ1-1; TRBD1 matches at 7 bases. V lost 10 bases, J lost 1 base, and 6 bases stayed unmatched. The CDR3 is 13 residues long. Germline V CDR1 and CDR2: MDHEN, SYDVKM. In DNA form, the CDR3 reads TGTGCCACAGTCTACAGGGGGAACACTGAAGCTTTCTTT. This translates into CATVYRGNTEAFF.

The rearrangement uses TRBV4-1 and TRBJ2-7; TRBD2 matches at 13 bases. Germline CDR1 MGHRA, CDR2 YSYEKL. V lost 0 bases to trimming and J lost 0 bases; unmatched junction nucleotides: 5. This CDR3 comprises 18 residues. For the CDR3, the DNA is TGCGCCAGCAGCCAAGATACTAGCGGGGGGGAAAGCTCCTACGAGCAGTACTTC. It encodes CASSQDTSGGESSYEQYF.

The chain joins TRBV18 to TRBJ2-7, with 8 bases lining up with TRBD1. V was clipped by 6 bases and J by 1 base; unmatched bases: 8. CDR1 and CDR2 from the germline V gene are KGHSH and LQKENI. This CDR3 is built from 15 residues. CDR3 residues: CASSPDRADSYEQYF. The DNA of the CDR3 is TGTGCCAGCTCTCCGGACAGGGCAGATTCCTACGAGCAGTACTTC.

The chain has TRBV7-9 and TRBJ2-1; 7 bases map to TRBD2. The CDR3 runs 15 residues. Trimming removed 6 bases from V and 0 bases from J; junction bases left unmatched: 5. CDR1 SEHNR and CDR2 FQNEAQ come from the germline V gene (reference sequence). CDR3 sequence reads: CASRPSGHSYNEQFF. The CDR3, as DNA: TGTGCCAGCAGACCTAGCGGCCACTCCTACAATGAGCAGTTCTTC.

The V gene is TRBV29-1, the J gene TRBJ2-1; the match to TRBD2 covers 10 bases. This CDR3 spans 14 amino acids. The V gene's germline CDR1 is SQVTM and CDR2 ANQGSEA. DNA of the CDR3: TGCACCTTCGTTAGCGGGGGGCCTTACAATGAGCAGTTCTTC. This gives the protein CTFVSGGPYNEQFF.

The chain employs TRBV20-1 and TRBJ1-2; D might be TRBD1 (5 bases). In germline, CDR1 is DFQATT, CDR2 SNEGSKA (reference sequence). There are 11 residues in the CDR3. Between the trimmed V and J ends, which lost 3 bases and 4 bases, there was a span of 6 bases. The CDR3 sequence: CSARTVYGYTF. The CDR3, as DNA: TGCAGTGCTAGGACAGTCTATGGCTACACCTTC.